This T cell receptor (beta chain) is drawn from a study of CD8+CD57+ T cells in acquired aplastic anemia. At the level of the study: Roughly 3.2 ug was the average amount of DNA from sorted CD4+ and CD8+ cells.

TCR beta VDJ and CDR3 were profiled, and genomic DNA was the template. TCRdb re-analysed the reads in MiXCR, keeping a single row per CDR3 protein. Among 250,000 to 350,000 distinct CDR3 sequences listed, under 65% were seen once. A remark on this clonotype: A much more abundant neighbour one base away suggests this may be a read error. No conserved phenylalanine or tryptophan is present at the end of the CDR3, so a read error is the likely explanation.

The CDR3 is 13 residues long. Germline assignment: CDR1 SGHVT and CDR2 SQSDAQ. The ends were cut back, 6 bases at V and 8 bases at J, with 16 bases in the middle. The patients chosen for sequencing had shown expansion of CD8+CD57+ cells (detected by flow cytometry). Material: sorted CD4+, CD8+, or CD8+CD57+ T cells (not recorded which) from PBMCs. V and J are TRBV7-4 and TRBJ1-2; D is unclear. The receptor's source is a human donor with aplastic anemia. CDR3 coding DNA: TGTGCCAGCAGTTTATCCGGTGCGGGGGGCTACACCCTC. As protein: CASSLSGAGGYTL.